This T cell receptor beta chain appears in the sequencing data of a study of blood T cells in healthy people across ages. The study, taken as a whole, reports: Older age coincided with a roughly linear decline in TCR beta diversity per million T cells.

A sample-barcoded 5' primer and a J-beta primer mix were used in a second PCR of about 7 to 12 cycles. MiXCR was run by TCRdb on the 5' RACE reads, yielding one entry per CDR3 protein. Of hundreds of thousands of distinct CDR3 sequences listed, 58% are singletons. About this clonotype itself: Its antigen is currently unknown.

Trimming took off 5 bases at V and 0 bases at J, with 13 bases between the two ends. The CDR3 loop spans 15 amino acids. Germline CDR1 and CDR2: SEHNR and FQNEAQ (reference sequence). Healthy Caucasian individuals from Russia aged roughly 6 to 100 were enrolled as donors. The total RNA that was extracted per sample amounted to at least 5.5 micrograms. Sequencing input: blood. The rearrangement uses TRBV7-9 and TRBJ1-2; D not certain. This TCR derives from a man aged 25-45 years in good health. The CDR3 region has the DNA TGTGCCAGCAGCCAGTCGCGGGCCTCTAACTATGGCTACACCTTC. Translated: CASSQSRASNYGYTF. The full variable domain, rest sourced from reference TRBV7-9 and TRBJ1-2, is DTGVSQNPRHKITKRGQNVTFRCDPISEHNRLYWYRQTLGQGPEFLTYFQNEAQLEKSRLLSDRFSAERPKGSFSTLEIQRTEQGDSAMYLCASSQSRASNYGYTFGSGTRLTVV.